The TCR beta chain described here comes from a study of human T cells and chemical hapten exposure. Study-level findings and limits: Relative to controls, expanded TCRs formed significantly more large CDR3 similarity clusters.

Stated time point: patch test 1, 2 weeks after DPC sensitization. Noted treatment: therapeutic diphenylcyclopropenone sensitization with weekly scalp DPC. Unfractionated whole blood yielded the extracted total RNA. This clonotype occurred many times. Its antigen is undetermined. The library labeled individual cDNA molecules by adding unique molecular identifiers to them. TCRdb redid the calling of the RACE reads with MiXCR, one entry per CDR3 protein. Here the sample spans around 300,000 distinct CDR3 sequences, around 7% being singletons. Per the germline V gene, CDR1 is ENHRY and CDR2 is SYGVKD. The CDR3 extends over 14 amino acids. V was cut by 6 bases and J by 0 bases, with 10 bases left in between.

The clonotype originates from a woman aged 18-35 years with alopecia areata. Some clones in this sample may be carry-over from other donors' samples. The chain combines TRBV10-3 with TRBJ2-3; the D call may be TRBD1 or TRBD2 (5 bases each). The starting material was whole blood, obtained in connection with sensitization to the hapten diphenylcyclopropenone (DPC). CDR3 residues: CAIRGPLSTDTQYF. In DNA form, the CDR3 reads TGTGCCATCAGGGGACCGCTGAGCACAGATACGCAGTATTTT.